This TCR beta chain is drawn from a study of T cells in Graves' hyperthyroidism and ophthalmopathy. The investigators amplified TCR beta CDR3 regions from RNA transcripts. First-round RT-PCR targeting the TCR CDR3 was performed with the HTBI primer set. One entry per CDR3 protein results from TCRdb running MiXCR on the multiplex PCR reads. The repertoire consists of around 500,000 distinct CDR3 sequences, with 14% occurring once and the leading ten covering around 14%. Details on this clonotype: What it recognizes is unknown. A junction boundary mismatches the germline segment, possibly from a read error.

The V gene's germline CDR1 is LGHNT and CDR2 FRNRAP. The CDR3 covers 12 residues. Study-wide results and limits: Ophthalmopathy cases were set apart from stable hyperthyroidism by a 13 V-J model.

The chain is built from TRBV12-5 and TRBJ2-7, with no clear D. The source material was blood. The TCR comes from a woman aged 40 to 50 with Graves' hyperthyroidism. In nucleotides, the CDR3 is TGTGCTAGTAAGAGAACCCACTACGAGCAGCACTTC. Translating gives CASKRTHYEQHF.